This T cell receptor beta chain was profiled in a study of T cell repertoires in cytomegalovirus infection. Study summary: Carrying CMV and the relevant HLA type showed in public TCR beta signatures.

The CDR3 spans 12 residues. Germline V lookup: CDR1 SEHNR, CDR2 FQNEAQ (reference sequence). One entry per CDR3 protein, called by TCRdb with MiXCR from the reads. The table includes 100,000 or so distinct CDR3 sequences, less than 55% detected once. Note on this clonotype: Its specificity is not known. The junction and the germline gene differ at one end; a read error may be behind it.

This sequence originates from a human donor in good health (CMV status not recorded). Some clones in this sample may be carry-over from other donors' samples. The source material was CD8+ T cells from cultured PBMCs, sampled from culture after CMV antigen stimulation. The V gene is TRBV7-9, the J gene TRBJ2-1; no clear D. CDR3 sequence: CVSSPEYNEQFF. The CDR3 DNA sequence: TGTGTCAGCAGCCCAGAATACAATGAGCAGTTCTTC. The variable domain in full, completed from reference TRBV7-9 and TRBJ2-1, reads DTGVSQNPRHKITKRGQNVTFRCDPISEHNRLYWYRQTLGQGPEFLTYFQNEAQLEKSRLLSDRFSAERPKGSFSTLEIQRTEQGDSAMYLCVSSPEYNEQFFGPGTRLTVL.